Listed below are T cell receptor beta chains from one sample, sequenced in a study of blood T cell repertoires in COVID-19. Sequencing used immunoSEQ multiplex PCR; TCRdb keeps in-frame clones, though not all of them. The sample contains about 490,000 clones, 70% to 90% of which appear only once. The specimen was peripheral blood. These receptors all come from a human donor in a cohort sampled during active COVID-19. Both conserved end residues are part of each CDR3. The D gene is left open where the match is weak. Expanded clones are given a class, and other clones once, few, many or no size at all.

D,J,V,size,DNA,CDR3
TRBD1,TRBJ2-4,TRBV5-6,NA,TGTGCCAGCAGCTTCGGGACAGGCCATAACATTCAGTACTTC,CASSFGTGHNIQYF
NA,TRBJ1-4,TRBV25-1,NA,TGTGCCAGCAGTGTTCCAGCAACTAATGAAAAACTGTTTTTT,CASSVPATNEKLFF
NA,TRBJ2-2,TRBV7-2,NA,TGTGCCAGCAGCCCATATAGAAACGCGAACACCGGGGAGCTGTTTTTT,CASSPYRNANTGELFF
NA,TRBJ1-5,TRBV19,NA,TGTGCCAGTAGTATAGTAGGCGGGAATAGCAATCAGCCCCAGCATTTT,CASSIVGGNSNQPQHF
NA,TRBJ1-2,TRBV6-5,NA,TGTGCCAGCAGTTACTCGAACGGAGTTTGCACCTTC,CASSYSNGVCTF
TRBD1,TRBJ1-2,TRBV2,NA,TGTGCCAGCAGACCGGGACAGGGGGATTTCTATGGCTACACCTTC,CASRPGQGDFYGYTF
NA,TRBJ1-5,TRBV3-1/TRBV3-2,NA,TGTGCCAGCAGCCAAGCGAGTCAGCCCCAGCATTTT,CASSQASQPQHF
TRBD1,TRBJ2-1,TRBV7-3,NA,TGTGCCAGCAGCTTTAGGGCACCGGGACAGGGGTTTTTAAATGAGCAGTTCTTC,CASSFRAPGQGFLNEQFF
TRBD1,TRBJ1-2,TRBV9,once,TGTGCCAGCAGCGTAGGACAGGGCGATGACTATGGCTACACCTTC,CASSVGQGDDYGYTF
NA,TRBJ2-1,TRBV11-3,NA,TGTGCCAGCAGCTTAGACCGGGTGAGCAATGAGCAGTTCTTC,CASSLDRVSNEQFF
TRBD2,TRBJ2-1,TRBV7-3,NA,TGTGCCAGCAGCTCGGCGGGAGATTATGAGCAGTTCTTC,CASSSAGDYEQFF
TRBD1,TRBJ1-1,TRBV2,NA,TGTGCCAGAGAGACAGGGGATACTGAAGCTTTCTTT,CARETGDTEAFF
TRBD1,TRBJ1-4,TRBV14,NA,TGTGCCAGCAGCCAAGCGAACTCCGGGGCTTACAGGGGGAACGAAAAACTGTTTTTT,CASSQANSGAYRGNEKLFF
NA,TRBJ1-1,TRBV6-5,NA,TGTGCCAGCAGTCCCCACATGAACACTGAAGCTTTCTTT,CASSPHMNTEAFF
NA,TRBJ2-2,TRBV15,NA,TGTGCCACCAGCAGAGGGACATTTCGAACCGGGGAGCTGTTTTTT,CATSRGTFRTGELFF
NA,TRBJ2-5,TRBV6-4,NA,TGTGCCAGCAGTGACCAACCGGGACAACAAGAGACCCAGTACTTC,CASSDQPGQQETQYF
NA,TRBJ1-5,TRBV27,NA,TGTGCCAGCAGCCTTAACAATCAGCCCCAGCATTTT,CASSLNNQPQHF
NA,TRBJ2-5,TRBV28,NA,TGTGCCAGCAGTTTACCGCAGTCCCAAGAGACCCAGTACTTC,CASSLPQSQETQYF
TRBD2,TRBJ2-7,TRBV2,NA,TGTGCCAGCAGGCAAGGACTAGCGGGCCCCTACGAGCAGTACTTC,CASRQGLAGPYEQYF
NA,TRBJ2-2,TRBV5-1,NA,TGCGCCAGCAGCTTGGACACGAACACCGGGGAGCTGTTTTTT,CASSLDTNTGELFF
NA,TRBJ2-3,TRBV7-6,NA,TGTGCCAGCAGCCGGGAGCATACGCAGTATTTT,CASSREHTQYF
TRBD1,TRBJ1-1,TRBV28,NA,TGTGCCACAACCGAGGCAGGGGGTCGGAACACTGAAGCTTTCTTT,CATTEAGGRNTEAFF
NA,TRBJ2-1,TRBV11-3,NA,TGTGCCAGCAGCTTAGAATCTCTCGGGGAGCAGTTCTTC,CASSLESLGEQFF
TRBD2,TRBJ2-3,TRBV9,NA,TGTGCCAGCAGCGCCCGGACTAGCGGGGCATACACAGATACGCAGTATTTT,CASSARTSGAYTDTQYF
TRBD2,TRBJ2-5,TRBV9,NA,TGTGCCAGCAGCCTCGCAGGGAGGGACTCTGGGGAGACCCAGTACTTC,CASSLAGRDSGETQYF
NA,TRBJ1-2,TRBV20-1,few,TGCAGTGCTAGTCGCTTAGGGCGGAACAGGGAAACGGACTATGGCTACACCTTC,CSASRLGRNRETDYGYTF
NA,TRBJ2-3,TRBV3-1/TRBV3-2,NA,TGTGCCAGCAGCCAACCGGGGAGAAGCACAGATACGCAGTATTTT,CASSQPGRSTDTQYF
NA,TRBJ1-1,TRBV12-3/TRBV12-4,once,TGTGCCAGCAGCCGCGGGGGCGACACTGAAGCTTTCTTT,CASSRGGDTEAFF
NA,TRBJ2-3,TRBV20-1,NA,TGCAGTGCCAGTAACCGGGACTCGATCACAGATACGCAGTATTTT,CSASNRDSITDTQYF
TRBD1,TRBJ1-4,TRBV27,NA,TGTGCCGTGGGGGCAGGGGGCGCGAGAGGAGGAGAAAAACTGTTTTTT,CAVGAGGARGGEKLFF
TRBD1,TRBJ1-4,TRBV19,NA,TGTGCCGCTAGCCTCGATACACAGGGGAGGGAAAAACTGTTTTTT,CAASLDTQGREKLFF
NA,TRBJ1-1,TRBV4-2,few,TGTGCCAGCAGCCAAGTCAGGGCGCAGAACACTGAAGCTTTCTTT,CASSQVRAQNTEAFF
NA,TRBJ1-2,TRBV20-1,few,TGCAGTGCTCTCAGTAACTATGGCTACACCTTC,CSALSNYGYTF
NA,TRBJ2-5,TRBV7-3,NA,TGTGCCAGCAGCTTAGGGGCAGCAACGGAGACCCAGTACTTC,CASSLGAATETQYF
TRBD1,TRBJ2-5,TRBV6-1,NA,TGTGCCAGCAGTGAACAACCTTTGTCAGGGGGCGGCAGGGAGACCCAGTACTTC,CASSEQPLSGGGRETQYF
TRBD2,TRBJ2-1,TRBV5-1,once,TGCGCCAGCACTTTGGTAGCGGGAGAAAAGCAGTTCTTC,CASTLVAGEKQFF
TRBD1,TRBJ1-1,TRBV11-1,NA,TGTGCCAGCAGCATAGACAGGGGGCGGACTGAAGCTTTCTTT,CASSIDRGRTEAFF
TRBD1,TRBJ2-5,TRBV28,NA,TGTGCCAGCAGTAGACAGGGTTTCGCGACCCAGTACTTC,CASSRQGFATQYF
NA,TRBJ2-2,TRBV6-5,NA,TGTGCCAGCAGCCGGACCGGGGAGCTGTTTTTT,CASSRTGELFF
TRBD2,TRBJ2-7,TRBV27,NA,TGTGCCAGCAGTTCGCCTAGCGGGAGATCCTACGAGCAGTACTTC,CASSSPSGRSYEQYF
TRBD2,TRBJ2-1,TRBV4-3,NA,TGCGCCAGCAGCCGGTCGGGGAGGGCGGAAAGGGATGAGCAGTTCTTC,CASSRSGRAERDEQFF
NA,TRBJ1-5,TRBV6-5,NA,TGTGCCAGCACCAAGGCCGGGAGGGAAGGGCCCCAGCATTTT,CASTKAGREGPQHF
TRBD2,TRBJ2-2,TRBV5-8,NA,TGTGCCAGAGCAACGGGGAGGGGCCATTTTTATCGGGCGAACACCGGGGAGCTGTTTTTT,CARATGRGHFYRANTGELFF
NA,TRBJ1-1,TRBV12-3/TRBV12-4,NA,TGTGCCAGCAGTCCTAACAGTGGCACTGAAGCTTTCTTT,CASSPNSGTEAFF
TRBD1,TRBJ1-2,TRBV28,NA,TGTGCCGTTAGACAGGGGGTAAGCTATGGCTACACCTTC,CAVRQGVSYGYTF
NA,TRBJ2-1,TRBV24-1,NA,TGTGCCACCAGTGATACAGGGCGAGGCGGTTACAATGAGCAGTTCTTC,CATSDTGRGGYNEQFF
TRBD1,TRBJ2-1,TRBV5-4,NA,TGTGCCAGCAGCTCATCGACAGGGATTAGGAATGAGCAGTTCTTC,CASSSSTGIRNEQFF
NA,TRBJ1-1,TRBV7-3,NA,TGTGCCAGCAGCTCGGACGGGAACGGGGACACTGAAGCTTTCTTT,CASSSDGNGDTEAFF
TRBD2,TRBJ2-5,TRBV5-1,NA,TGCGCCAGCAGCCCGGGACTAGCGGGAGAGACCCAGTACTTC,CASSPGLAGETQYF
TRBD2,TRBJ2-3,TRBV6-2/TRBV6-3,NA,TGTGCCAGCAGTCCGACTAGCGGGAGGGCCCCAGATACGCAGTATTTT,CASSPTSGRAPDTQYF